The 29 T cell receptor beta chains below come from one sample, sequenced in a study of shared clonotypes between healthy human individuals. Assay used: immunoSEQ multiplex PCR; TCRdb lists only in-frame clones, some missing. The sample includes some 2,000,000 clones, approximately 96% of them seen just once. Sequencing was done on a sample of naive CD4+ T cells sorted from blood. Subset noted: CD45RA+ positively selected. These receptors were taken from a man between 18 and 35 years old in good health.

The J gene is TRBJ2-7, the V gene TRBV5-6; D remains ambiguous. Trimming shortened V by 0 bases and J by 0 bases, and 7 bases separated the two germline ends. Germline V CDR1 and CDR2: SGHDT, YYEEEE. The CDR3 is made up of 14 amino acids. The CDR3: CASSLEGHSYEQYF. The CDR3 nucleotides read TGTGCCAGCAGCTTGGAGGGTCACTCCTACGAGCAGTACTTC.

As regards this clone: Other nucleotide sequences in the sample specify the same CDR3. The chain links TRBV7-2 to TRBJ1-2, with 7 bases fitting TRBD1. The length of the CDR3 is 15 residues. With 1 base clipped from V and 4 bases from J, the junction kept 6 bases outside the gene matches. The germline CDR1 and CDR2 sequences are SGHTA and FQGNSA. The CDR3 DNA reads as TGTGCCAGCAGCTTAGGACAGGGCCTCGGCTATGGCTACACCTTC. It is translated as CASSLGQGLGYGYTF.

This clone was picked up one time. V gene TRBV5-1 combines with J gene TRBJ1-4, with D unclear. The germline V and J ends were trimmed by 4 bases and 3 bases, with 13 bases remaining between them. The CDR3 has 15 residues. Looked up from germline, CDR1 is SGHRS and CDR2 is YFSETQ. The CDR3: CASSQGGPSNEKLFF. As DNA, the CDR3 is TGCGCCAGCAGCCAAGGCGGGCCTTCTAATGAAAAACTGTTTTTT.

This clone appeared once. The rearrangement uses TRBV28 and TRBJ2-3, with D possibly TRBD2 on 5 matching bases. This CDR3 contains 13 residues. Germline V gene lookup returns CDR1 MDHEN and CDR2 SYDVKM. The V gene lost 2 bases and the J gene lost 8 bases, with 11 bases spanning the gap. The CDR3 reads CASSLSEGLTQYF. The DNA for the CDR3 is TGTGCCAGCAGTTTAAGTGAAGGACTTACGCAGTATTTT.

The chain couples TRBV18 to TRBJ2-5; 7 nucleotides line up with TRBD2. The CDR3 loop spans 17 amino acids. V trimming: 0 bases; J trimming: 5 bases; junction bases outside the gene matches: 12. CDR1 is KGHSH and CDR2 is LQKENI in the germline V gene. CDR3: CASSPPVGRENYETQYF. The CDR3 region has the DNA TGTGCCAGCTCACCACCGGTAGGGCGGGAGAATTATGAGACCCAGTACTTC.

V is TRBV2 and J is TRBJ1-4; D not certain. Germline V gene data show CDR1 as SNHLY and CDR2 as FYNNEI. The CDR3 contains 13 residues. Deletions cut 7 bases from V and 7 bases from J, with 13 bases between. DNA for the CDR3: TGTGCCAGCATAGGGCAGGTCTCTGAAAAACTGTTTTTT. This gives the protein CASIGQVSEKLFF.

Turning to this clone: The same CDR3 can be traced to other DNA sequences in this sample. The gene calls are TRBV29-1 and TRBJ1-1; the match to TRBD1 covers 7 bases. The CDR3 has 13 amino acids. Germline loops: CDR1 SQVTM, CDR2 ANQGSEA. Unmatched junction bases numbered 2, after V lost 4 bases and J lost 0 bases. The chain's CDR3 is CSVAGGLNTEAFF. CDR3 nucleotides: TGCAGCGTTGCAGGGGGATTGAACACTGAAGCTTTCTTT.

The chain has TRBV18 and TRBJ2-1, with D perhaps matching TRBD2 (5 bases). Germline V gene data show CDR1 as KGHSH and CDR2 as LQKENI. CDR3 length: 17 amino acids. V was trimmed by 3 bases and J by 0 bases, leaving 15 bases between them. As DNA, the CDR3 is TGTGCCAGCTCACCGCCCGATGGACGGGGCTCCTACAATGAGCAGTTCTTC. Its protein is CASSPPDGRGSYNEQFF.

The chain carries TRBV2 and TRBJ1-2; D may be TRBD1 (5 bases). The CDR3 totals 13 residues. Germline V CDR1 and CDR2: SNHLY, FYNNEI. V shed 4 bases and J shed 4 bases, with 10 bases lying between them. As DNA, the CDR3 is TGTGCCAGCAGTGCAGACAGCTTCTATGGCTACACCTTC. Protein product: CASSADSFYGYTF.

This clone was recorded a few times. The rearrangement joins TRBV10-3 to TRBJ2-5; D ambiguous. There are 13 residues in the CDR3. Trimming removed 3 bases from V and 5 bases from J, with 10 bases in between. The germline V gene has CDR1 ENHRY and CDR2 SYGVKD. The DNA of the CDR3 is TGTGCCATCAGTGATCTCCCTAGTGAGACCCAGTACTTC. Encoded protein: CAISDLPSETQYF.

This clone was detected once. Here the CDR3 DNA reads TGTGCCAGTAGTTCCGACAGGGTCAAAAACATTCAGTACTTC. The encoded protein is CASSSDRVKNIQYF. The chain combines TRBV19 with TRBJ2-4, with TRBD1 matching over 7 bases. Trimming cost V 5 bases and J 3 bases; bases outside gene matches: 4. The length of the CDR3 is 14 residues. Germline V lookup: CDR1 LNHDA, CDR2 SQIVND (reference sequence).

The chain is built from TRBV5-1 and TRBJ2-5, with D maybe TRBD2 (7 bases). This CDR3 contains 15 residues. From germline, CDR1 is SGHRS and CDR2 YFSETQ. The ends were cut back, 4 bases at V and 5 bases at J, with 18 bases in the middle. This chain's CDR3 is CASSAGGGVGETQYF. In nucleotides, the CDR3 is TGCGCCAGCAGCGCCGGAGGGGGGGTCGGTGAGACCCAGTACTTC.

On this clone itself: At the DNA level, this CDR3 is encoded by other sequences in the same sample as well. The J gene is TRBJ2-2, the V gene TRBV7-2, with TRBD1 as a possible D gene (5 bases). The V gene's germline CDR1 is SGHTA and CDR2 FQGNSA. Trimming pared 1 base from V and 2 bases from J, leaving 8 bases between. The CDR3 totals 15 residues. DNA of the CDR3: TGTGCCAGCAGCTTAGGGGGCCTCAACACCGGGGAGCTGTTTTTT. Its translation is CASSLGGLNTGELFF.

This chain uses TRBV30 with TRBJ1-1, with 7 bases lining up with TRBD1. Trimming removed 3 bases from V and 2 bases from J; junction bases left unmatched: 9. CDR1 is GTSNPN, CDR2 SVGIG, per germline (reference sequence). The CDR3 is made up of 15 amino acids. As DNA, the CDR3 is TGTGCCTGGAGCCTCATTGACAGGGATAACACTGAAGCTTTCTTT. Amino acid sequence: CAWSLIDRDNTEAFF.

Regarding this clone: The junction does not match germline at one end; this may be a read error. This chain uses TRBV7-7 with TRBJ2-6; a weak D match, TRBD1 (6 bases). Germline lookup yields CDR1 SSHAT and CDR2 FNYEAQ (reference sequence). This CDR3 region has 14 residues. The DNA for the CDR3 is TGTGCTAGCAGCCCAGGGGCTGGGGCCAACGTCCTGACTTTC. This gives the protein CASSPGAGANVLTF. The whole variable domain, remainder taken from reference TRBV7-7 and TRBJ2-6, is GAGVSQSPRYKVTKRGQDVTLRCDPISSHATLYWYQQALGQGPEFLTYFNYEAQPDKSGLPSDRFSAERPEGSISTLTIQRTEQRDSAMYRCASSPGAGANVLTFGAGSRLTVL.

This chain joins TRBV18 and TRBJ2-2, with 9 bases that match TRBD2. This CDR3 is built from 17 residues. With 2 bases clipped from V and 6 bases from J, the junction kept 10 bases outside the gene matches. CDR1 is KGHSH, CDR2 LQKENI, per germline. This CDR3 reads CASSPSLGLATAGELFF. The CDR3, as DNA: TGTGCCAGCTCACCATCTCTAGGACTAGCGACGGCCGGGGAGCTGTTTTTT.

V is TRBV10-2 and J is TRBJ1-6; no clear D. Looked up from germline, CDR1 is WSHSY and CDR2 is SAAADI. V shed 4 bases and J shed 9 bases, with 10 bases lying between them. The CDR3 totals 13 residues. The CDR3 DNA sequence: TGCGCCAGCAGTGTAAACAGCCGTTCACCCCTCCACTTT. Residues: CASSVNSRSPLHF.

The chain couples TRBV28 to TRBJ1-1; D not certain. This CDR3 is 14 amino acids long. Germline CDR1 and CDR2: MDHEN and SYDVKM. V lost 2 bases and J lost 3, with 10 bases in between. The CDR3 DNA reads TGTGCCAGCAGTTTAGGAACCCCGCACACTGAAGCTTTCTTT. Amino acid sequence: CASSLGTPHTEAFF.

The chain uses TRBV11-2 and TRBJ2-3; the match to TRBD2 covers 7 bases. V dropped 1 base and J dropped 3; count of bases not matched to a gene: 4. The CDR3 runs 15 residues. CDR1 is SGHAT, CDR2 FQNNGV, per germline. The CDR3 DNA follows: TGTGCCAGCAGCTTAGCACTAGCGTCTACAGATACGCAGTATTTT. It codes for CASSLALASTDTQYF.

The CDR3 protein is CASSYFSGSEQYF. The CDR3 DNA reads as TGTGCCAGCAGTTACTTTTCCGGGAGCGAGCAGTACTTC. The chain carries TRBV6-6 and TRBJ2-7, with a possible D match to TRBD2 (6 bases). CDR3 length equals 13 residues. The germline gives CDR1 MNHNY, CDR2 SVGAGI (reference sequence). Trimming left V 1 base short and J 6 bases short, with 10 bases between.

The chain uses TRBV9 and TRBJ2-5; possibly TRBD2 for D (5 bases). This CDR3 has 15 residues. Germline lookup yields CDR1 SGDLS and CDR2 YYNGEE. Trimming shortened V by 0 bases and J by 5 bases, and 14 bases separated the two germline ends. CDR3 amino acids: CASSVGGEGWETQYF. In DNA form, the CDR3 reads TGTGCCAGCAGCGTAGGTGGAGAGGGTTGGGAGACCCAGTACTTC.

Of note for this clone: This CDR3 is also generated by other DNA sequences in the sample. The DNA of the CDR3 is TGTGCCAGTAGTATTTCCGATACGCAGTATTTT. Amino acids: CASSISDTQYF. The chain is built from TRBV19 and TRBJ2-3; the D is unclear. The CDR3 is 11 amino acids. Trimming stripped 3 bases from V and 6 bases from J, with 4 bases between. Germline V CDR1 and CDR2: LNHDA, SQIVND (reference sequence).

The chain uses TRBV5-1 and TRBJ2-3; D is unresolved. Trimming pared 0 bases from V and 3 bases from J, leaving 8 bases between. The CDR3 covers 14 residues. Germline CDR1 is SGHRS and CDR2 is YFSETQ. CDR3 region: CASSLGHATDTQYF. The CDR3 bases are TGCGCCAGCAGCTTGGGTCACGCGACAGATACGCAGTATTTT.

The chain is built from TRBV5-4 and TRBJ1-2; 8 nucleotides align to TRBD1. There are 15 residues in the CDR3. Germline trimming cut 3 bases from V and 0 bases from J; bases unmatched to any gene: 4. Germline loops: CDR1 SGHNT, CDR2 YYREEE (reference sequence). The CDR3 region has the DNA TGTGCCAGCAGCTGGGGGGACAGGCCTAACTATGGCTACACCTTC. It codes for CASSWGDRPNYGYTF. The full variable domain, rest sourced from reference TRBV5-4 and TRBJ1-2, is ETGVTQSPTHLIKTRGQQVTLRCSSQSGHNTVSWYQQALGQGPQFIFQYYREEENGRGNFPPRFSGLQFPNYSSELNVNALELDDSALYLCASSWGDRPNYGYTFGSGTRLTVV.

This clone was detected only once. In DNA form, the CDR3 reads TGTGCCAGCAGACTAGCGGCGGGCAATGAGCAGTTCTTC. The encoded protein is CASRLAAGNEQFF. The chain combines TRBV6-1 with TRBJ2-1; 8 bases agree with TRBD2. Germline assignment: CDR1 MNHNS and CDR2 SASEGT. The V gene end was trimmed by 6 bases and the J gene end by 6 bases; junction bases not matched to a gene: 4. The CDR3 covers 13 residues.

The V call is TRBV27, the J call TRBJ2-7; TRBD2 is a possible D gene (6 bases). Germline-derived CDR1 and CDR2 are MNHEY and SMNVEV (reference sequence). V was shortened by 4 bases and J by 5 bases, with 12 bases between the two germline ends. This CDR3 is built from 13 residues. The CDR3: CASSYQGGHEQYF. The DNA of the CDR3 is TGTGCCAGCAGTTATCAGGGAGGCCACGAGCAGTACTTC.

The gene calls are TRBV15 and TRBJ1-1, with 8 bases identical to TRBD1. J lost 6 bases, V lost 6 bases, and 12 bases had no gene match. This CDR3 is built from 15 residues. Germline CDR1 and CDR2: LNHNV and YYDKDF (reference sequence). The CDR3 sequence: CATRRLDRVNAEAFF. The DNA for the CDR3 is TGTGCCACCAGACGCCTGGACAGGGTAAACGCTGAAGCTTTCTTT.

CDR3: CARADPTEGNYGYTF. CDR3 nucleotide sequence: TGTGCCCGCGCGGACCCGACAGAGGGGAACTATGGCTACACCTTC. This sequence joins TRBV30 and TRBJ1-2; TRBD1 might be the D (5 bases). Germline V lookup: CDR1 GTSNPN, CDR2 SVGIG (reference sequence). With 8 bases removed from V and 2 bases from J, the gap between germline ends came to 21 bases. CDR3 length equals 15 residues.

The count of this clone is one. CDR3 in DNA: TGTGCCTGTGGGGGGGGCAAACTTCCGAGAGACACAGATACGCAGTATTTT. Translating it yields CACGGGKLPRDTDTQYF. V usage is TRBV30 and J usage is TRBJ2-3, with D possibly matching TRBD2 (7 bases). Trimming pared 6 bases from V and 2 bases from J, leaving 24 bases between. Germline V gene sequence: CDR1 GTSNPN, CDR2 SVGIG (reference sequence). The CDR3 totals 17 residues.